Below are 6 T cell receptor beta chains sequenced from a single sample in a study of regulatory T cells in long-lasting Graves disease. Arm-PCR of CDR3 regions with iRepertoire HTBI primers generated TCR beta libraries. TCRdb re-derived calls from the multiplex PCR reads in MiXCR, one entry per CDR3 protein. The sample carries more than 450,000 distinct CDR3 sequences, about 17% recorded once. Time point indicated: newly diagnosed GD, antithyroid drugs for less than 3 months. PBMC-derived RNA was used for the TCR library. These same data were also listed under a study on T cells in Graves' hyperthyroidism and ophthalmopathy.

Sequencing was performed on peripheral blood mononuclear cells (PBMCs), taken at new diagnosis, from a patient treated with antithyroid drugs. Receptor source: a middle-aged man with Graves disease.

This clonotype has a count of ten or more. This sequence joins TRBV10-3 and TRBJ2-7, with TRBD2 identical over 11 bases. This CDR3 comprises 19 residues. CDR1 is ENHRY, CDR2 SYGVKD, per germline. After removal of 0 bases from V and 4 bases from J, the junction contained 14 bases not matched to a gene. CDR3 sequence (DNA): TGTGCCATCAGTGAGTCCGTGGGGACGGTAGCGGGAGGGCGATACGAGCAGTACTTC. Its protein product is CAISESVGTVAGGRYEQYF.

This clonotype appeared many times. The chain joins TRBV7-3 to TRBJ2-1, with D possibly matching TRBD1 (6 bases). The germline V gene has CDR1 SGHTA and CDR2 FQGTGA. Deletions cut 4 bases from V and 7 bases from J, with 14 bases between. CDR3 size: 14 residues. The CDR3 DNA sequence: TGTGCCAGCAGCTACAATAACAGGGTAAATGAGCAGTTCTTC. Translation: CASSYNNRVNEQFF. Looking up the rest from reference TRBV7-3 and TRBJ2-1 gives the full variable domain: GAGVSQTPSNKVTEKGKYVELRCDPISGHTALYWYRQSLGQGPEFLIYFQGTGAADDSGLPNDRFFAVRPEGSVSTLKIQRTERGDSAVYLCASSYNNRVNEQFFGPGTRLTVL.

This clonotype has ten or more counts. The V and J genes are TRBV7-3 and TRBJ1-5; D unclear. With 10 bases removed from V and 2 bases from J, the gap between germline ends came to 12 bases. CDR1 and CDR2 from the germline V gene are SGHTA and FQGTGA. There are 13 residues in the CDR3. CDR3 coding DNA: TGTGCCATCTGGGGAGGGTGCAATCAGCCCCAGCATTTT. This translates into CAIWGGCNQPQHF.

This rearrangement joins TRBV29-1 to TRBJ2-1, with 9 bases aligning to TRBD2. Germline assignment: CDR1 SQVTM and CDR2 ANQGSEA. The CDR3 totals 16 residues. V trimming: 0 bases; J trimming: 7 bases; junction bases outside the gene matches: 10. CDR3 nucleotide sequence: TGCAGCGTTGAAGATCCCGCTAGCGGGGATAAAAATGAGCAGTTCTTC. Amino acid sequence: CSVEDPASGDKNEQFF.

CDR3 region: CASSSTGTSGYEQYF. In DNA, the CDR3 is TGTGCCAGCAGCTCCACCGGGACTAGCGGTTACGAGCAGTACTTC. The chain uses TRBV7-2 and TRBJ2-7; 11 bases agree with TRBD2. Germline CDR1 SGHTA, CDR2 FQGNSA. V shed 4 bases, J shed 4 bases, and the junction held 6 bases outside the gene matches. CDR3 length: 15 residues. The full variable domain, its missing parts supplied by reference TRBV7-2 and TRBJ2-7, is GAGVSQSPSNKVTEKGKDVELRCDPISGHTALYWYRQSLGQGLEFLIYFQGNSAPDKSGLPSDRFSAERTGGSVSTLTIQRTQQEDSAVYLCASSSTGTSGYEQYFGPGTRLTVT.

This clonotype was counted ten times or more. The chain combines TRBV28 with TRBJ2-4; 8 bases fit TRBD1. Looked up from germline, CDR1 is MDHEN and CDR2 is SYDVKM. Trimming at V came to 6 bases and at J to 6 bases, leaving 10 bases not matched to a gene. CDR3 length equals 15 residues. The CDR3 reads CASRDKRTGPNIQYF. CDR3 sequence (DNA): TGTGCCAGCAGGGACAAGCGGACAGGGCCAAACATTCAGTACTTC.